Below are 16 T cell receptor beta chains sequenced from a single sample in a study of T cell responses to AZD1222 COVID-19 vaccine. TCRdb's copy holds only in-frame clones and misses some; the assay was immunoSEQ multiplex PCR. This sample has approximately 110,000 clones; around 90% occur once, and the top ten carry approximately 4.5%. Specimen: peripheral blood, collected on day 0 of AZD1222 vaccination. The receptors shown here come from an adult in good health.

V and J are TRBV28 and TRBJ1-2, with D unresolved. The V end was cut by 9 bases, the J end by 4 bases, with 9 bases between. Germline CDR1 and CDR2: MDHEN and SYDVKM. The CDR3 is 11 amino acids. The CDR3 loop reads CASSGIYGYTF. CDR3 nucleotide sequence: TGTGCCAGTTCCGGGATCTATGGCTACACCTTC.

This chain links TRBV28 with TRBJ1-5; D uncertain. Germline-derived CDR1 and CDR2 are MDHEN and SYDVKM. There are 18 residues in the CDR3. The V end was cut by 7 bases, the J end by 5 bases, with 27 bases between. This CDR3 is CASTPPYLGHDDDQPQHF. The CDR3 bases are TGTGCCAGCACGCCCCCGTATCTCGGTCACGACGACGATCAGCCCCAGCATTTT.

CDR3 amino acids: CASSSGGGAHEQYF. The CDR3 DNA is TGTGCCAGCAGCTCGGGCGGGGGGGCCCACGAGCAGTACTTC. The V and J genes are TRBV7-2 and TRBJ2-7; 9 bases map to TRBD2. The CDR3 runs to 14 residues. V was pared by 4 bases and J by 5 bases, with 6 bases of the junction left unmatched. Germline assignment: CDR1 SGHTA and CDR2 FQGNSA.

This chain's CDR3 is CASSLVAGVNEQFF. The CDR3 DNA sequence: TGCGCCAGCAGCTTGGTAGCGGGAGTAAATGAGCAGTTCTTC. The rearrangement joins TRBV5-1 to TRBJ2-1; TRBD2 matches 9 bases. V trimming: 0 bases; J trimming: 7 bases; junction bases outside the gene matches: 2. Germline loops: CDR1 SGHRS, CDR2 YFSETQ. This CDR3 spans 14 amino acids.

This sequence joins TRBV24-1 and TRBJ2-3, with D tentatively TRBD1 or TRBD2 (5 bases each). Germline CDR1 reads KGHDR; CDR2 reads SFDVKD. The ends were cut back, 9 bases at V and 0 bases at J, with 9 bases in the middle. This CDR3 has 13 amino acids. CDR3 bases: TGTGCCACCCGGGGACGGAGCACAGATACGCAGTATTTT. It translates to CATRGRSTDTQYF.

The chain uses TRBV24-1 and TRBJ1-5, with D possibly matching TRBD1 (6 bases). CDR1 KGHDR and CDR2 SFDVKD come from the germline V gene. This CDR3 has 17 residues. The V end lost 4 bases, the J end lost 1 base, and 16 bases lay between the germline ends. CDR3 DNA: TGTGCCACCAGTGACCACCCCTCAGGGGAGAGCAATCAGCCCCAGCATTTT. Amino acids: CATSDHPSGESNQPQHF.

This chain joins TRBV7-8 and TRBJ1-5; the D gene is possibly TRBD1 (5 bases). The CDR3 length is 16 residues. Germline V gives CDR1 SGHVS, CDR2 FQNEAQ. V shed 4 bases and J shed 3 bases, with 16 bases lying between them. The CDR3, as DNA: TGTGCCAGCAGCTCCGGGACCGCCACTTCCAATCAGCCCCAGCATTTT. This gives the protein CASSSGTATSNQPQHF.

The sample holds a few counts of this clone. This rearrangement joins TRBV18 to TRBJ2-1; 7 bases are shared with TRBD2. Trimming at V came to 3 bases and at J to 6 bases, leaving 5 bases not matched to a gene. This CDR3 is built from 14 residues. CDR1 and CDR2 from the germline V gene are KGHSH and LQKENI. The CDR3: CASSPLAEGNEQFF. CDR3 bases: TGTGCCAGCTCACCTCTAGCGGAGGGCAATGAGCAGTTCTTC.

This clone was counted between two and nine times. This rearrangement joins TRBV18 to TRBJ2-1; D gene uncertain. CDR1 and CDR2 from the germline V gene are KGHSH and LQKENI. The V and J ends lost 5 bases and 3 bases respectively, with 5 bases between them. This CDR3 is 12 amino acids long. CDR3 in amino acids: CASSGDYNEQFF. The DNA of the CDR3 is TGTGCCAGCTCAGGGGACTACAATGAGCAGTTCTTC.

In its sample, this clone was seen a few times. The CDR3 region has the DNA TGTGCCAGTAGTATCGGGCACGGTACCTACGAGCAGTACTTC. It is translated as CASSIGHGTYEQYF. The chain uses TRBV19 and TRBJ2-7; D remains unclear. The CDR3 consists of 14 residues. Trimming took 3 bases from V and 2 from J, leaving 11 bases between them. The V gene's germline CDR1 is LNHDA and CDR2 SQIVND (reference sequence).

The V and J genes are TRBV30 and TRBJ1-5; D gene unclear. CDR3 length: 13 amino acids. With 1 base removed from V and 2 bases from J, the gap between germline ends came to 6 bases. The germline V gene has CDR1 GTSNPN and CDR2 SVGIG (reference sequence). CDR3 amino acids: CAWSGGGNQPQHF. CDR3 nucleotide sequence: TGTGCCTGGAGTGGGGGTGGCAATCAGCCCCAGCATTTT.

The V and J genes are TRBV2 and TRBJ1-5; D is undetermined. The CDR3 runs to 14 residues. Germline V CDR1 and CDR2: SNHLY, FYNNEI. The V end was cut by 6 bases, the J end by 0 bases, with 9 bases between. The CDR3 DNA reads as TGTGCCAGCAGCGAAATCTATAGCAATCAGCCCCAGCATTTT. Protein product: CASSEIYSNQPQHF.

This chain connects TRBV5-4 to TRBJ2-7; 7 bases match TRBD1. There are 14 residues in the CDR3. The germline CDR1 and CDR2 sequences are SGHNT and YYREEE (reference sequence). The ends lost 4 bases at V and 6 bases at J; junction bases unmatched: 10. The CDR3 DNA reads as TGTGCCAGCAGCCCCCGGACAGGAGCGTCCGAGCAGTACTTC. It yields the protein CASSPRTGASEQYF.

The rearrangement uses TRBV5-1 and TRBJ2-5; TRBD1 or TRBD2 may be the D gene (5 bases each). Germline V lookup: CDR1 SGHRS, CDR2 YFSETQ. Trimming pared 2 bases from V and 0 bases from J, leaving 8 bases between. The CDR3 has 14 amino acids. This chain's CDR3 is CASSFGDHQETQYF. DNA for the CDR3: TGCGCCAGCAGCTTTGGGGACCACCAAGAGACCCAGTACTTC.

The chain carries TRBV28 and TRBJ2-7; tentatively, D is TRBD1 (6 bases). This CDR3 contains 14 residues. V shed 6 bases and J shed 2 bases, with 14 bases lying between them. Germline loops: CDR1 MDHEN, CDR2 SYDVKM. Written as DNA, the CDR3 is TGTGCCAGCAGATCGGGGACATACACCTACGAGCAGTACTTC. This translates into CASRSGTYTYEQYF.

The CDR3 DNA reads TGTGCCAGCAGCGTAGGACAGAAACTAGAAAAACTGTTTTTT. Its translation: CASSVGQKLEKLFF. V usage is TRBV9 and J usage is TRBJ1-4, with D tentatively TRBD1 (5 bases). Germline V lookup: CDR1 SGDLS, CDR2 YYNGEE. The CDR3 contains 14 residues. Trimming removed 0 bases from V and 8 bases from J, with 11 bases in between.